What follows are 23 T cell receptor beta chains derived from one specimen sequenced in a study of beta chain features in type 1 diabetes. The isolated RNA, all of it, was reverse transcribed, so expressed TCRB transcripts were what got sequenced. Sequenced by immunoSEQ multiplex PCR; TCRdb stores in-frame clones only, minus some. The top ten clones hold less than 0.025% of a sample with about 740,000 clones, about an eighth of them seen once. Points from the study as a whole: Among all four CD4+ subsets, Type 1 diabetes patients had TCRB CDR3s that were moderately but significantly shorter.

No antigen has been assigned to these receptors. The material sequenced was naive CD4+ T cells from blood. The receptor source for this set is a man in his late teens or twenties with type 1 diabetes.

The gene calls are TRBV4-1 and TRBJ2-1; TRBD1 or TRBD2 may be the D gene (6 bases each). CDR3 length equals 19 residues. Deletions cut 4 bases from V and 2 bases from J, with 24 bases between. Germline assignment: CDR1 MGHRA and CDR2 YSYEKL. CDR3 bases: TGCGCCAGCAGCCGCGAAATTGGGGGGCTGACGGCGGCCTACAATGAGCAGTTCTTC. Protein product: CASSREIGGLTAAYNEQFF.

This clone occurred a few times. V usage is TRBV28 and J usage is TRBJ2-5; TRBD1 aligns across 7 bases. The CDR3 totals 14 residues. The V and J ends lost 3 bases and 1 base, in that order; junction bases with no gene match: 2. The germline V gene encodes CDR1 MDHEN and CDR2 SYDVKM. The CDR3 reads CASSFGTAQETQYF. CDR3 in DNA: TGTGCCAGCAGTTTTGGGACAGCCCAAGAGACCCAGTACTTC.

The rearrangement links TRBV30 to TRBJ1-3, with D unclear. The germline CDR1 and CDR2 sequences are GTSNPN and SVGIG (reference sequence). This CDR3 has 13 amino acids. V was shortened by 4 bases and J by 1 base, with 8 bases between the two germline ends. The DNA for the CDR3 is TGTGCCTGGACCTTGGGGTCTGGAAACACCATATATTTT. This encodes CAWTLGSGNTIYF. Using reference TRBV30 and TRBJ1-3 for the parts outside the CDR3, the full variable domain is SQTIHQWPATLVQPVGSPLSLECTVEGTSNPNLYWYRQAAGRGLQLLFYSVGIGQISSEVPQNLSASRPQDRQFILSSKKLLLSDSGFYLCAWTLGSGNTIYFGEGSWLTVV.

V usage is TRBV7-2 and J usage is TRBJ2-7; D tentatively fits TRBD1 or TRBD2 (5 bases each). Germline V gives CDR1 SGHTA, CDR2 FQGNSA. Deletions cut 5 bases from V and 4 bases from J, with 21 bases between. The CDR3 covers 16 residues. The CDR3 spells CASSPDSGTRFYEQYF. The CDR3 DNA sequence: TGTGCCAGCAGCCCCGACAGCGGCACCCGATTTTACGAGCAGTACTTC.

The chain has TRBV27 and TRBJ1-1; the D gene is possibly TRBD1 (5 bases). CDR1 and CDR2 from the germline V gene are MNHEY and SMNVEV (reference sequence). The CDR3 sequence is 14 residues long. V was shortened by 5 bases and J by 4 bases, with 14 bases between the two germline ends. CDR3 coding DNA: TGTGCCAGCAGTACGACAGTAGTGAGCACTGAAGCTTTCTTT. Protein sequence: CASSTTVVSTEAFF.

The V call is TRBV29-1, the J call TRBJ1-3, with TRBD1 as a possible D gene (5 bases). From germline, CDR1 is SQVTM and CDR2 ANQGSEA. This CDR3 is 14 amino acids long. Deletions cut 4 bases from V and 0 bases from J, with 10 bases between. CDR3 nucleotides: TGCAGCGTTGTCAGGGCCCCCTCTGGAAACACCATATATTTT. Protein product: CSVVRAPSGNTIYF. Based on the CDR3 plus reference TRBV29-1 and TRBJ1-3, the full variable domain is SAVISQKPSRDICQRGTSLTIQCQVDSQVTMMFWYRQQPGQSLTLIATANQGSEATYESGFVIDKFPISRPNLTFSTLTVSNMSPEDSSIYLCSVVRAPSGNTIYFGEGSWLTVV.

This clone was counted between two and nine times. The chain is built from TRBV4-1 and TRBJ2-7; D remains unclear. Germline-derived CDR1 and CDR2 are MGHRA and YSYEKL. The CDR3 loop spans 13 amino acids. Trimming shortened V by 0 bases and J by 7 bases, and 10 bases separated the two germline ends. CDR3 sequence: CASSQDTAWEQYF. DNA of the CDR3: TGCGCCAGCAGCCAAGATACGGCCTGGGAGCAGTACTTC.

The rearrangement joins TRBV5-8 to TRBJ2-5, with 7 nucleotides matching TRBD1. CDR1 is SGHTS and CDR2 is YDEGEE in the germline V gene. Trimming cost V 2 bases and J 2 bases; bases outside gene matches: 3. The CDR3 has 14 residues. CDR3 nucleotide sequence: TGTGCCAGCAGCTTAGGACAGGCACAAGAGACCCAGTACTTC. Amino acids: CASSLGQAQETQYF.

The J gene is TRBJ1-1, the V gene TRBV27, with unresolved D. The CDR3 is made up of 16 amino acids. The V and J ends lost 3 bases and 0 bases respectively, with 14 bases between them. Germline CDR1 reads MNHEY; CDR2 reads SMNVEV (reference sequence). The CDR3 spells CASSFRLSGVNTEAFF. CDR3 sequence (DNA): TGTGCCAGCAGTTTTCGTCTTTCGGGCGTGAACACTGAAGCTTTCTTT.

CDR3 in DNA: TGTGCCTGGTTTACAGCTCAGAACACTGAAGCTTTCTTT. Translating it yields CAWFTAQNTEAFF. V and J are TRBV30 and TRBJ1-1; D not certain. The CDR3 totals 13 residues. Per germline, CDR1 GTSNPN and CDR2 SVGIG (reference sequence). V was clipped by 5 bases and J by 1 base, with 11 bases between them.

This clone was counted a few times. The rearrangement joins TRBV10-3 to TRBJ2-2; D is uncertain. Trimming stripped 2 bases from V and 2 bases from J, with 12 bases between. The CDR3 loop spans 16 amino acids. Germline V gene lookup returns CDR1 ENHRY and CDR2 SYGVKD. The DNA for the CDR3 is TGTGCCATCAGTGAGAGGGCAGGACCTAACACCGGGGAGCTGTTTTTT. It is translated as CAISERAGPNTGELFF.

CDR3 sequence: CASSADRGRQPQHF. In DNA form, the CDR3 reads TGTGCCAGCAGTGCCGACAGGGGGCGGCAGCCCCAGCATTTT. The chain uses TRBV25-1 and TRBJ1-5; 10 bases are a match to TRBD1. Germline assignment: CDR1 MGHDK and CDR2 SYGVNS. V shed 4 bases and J 7 bases; nucleotides not matched to a gene: 4. The CDR3 runs to 14 residues.

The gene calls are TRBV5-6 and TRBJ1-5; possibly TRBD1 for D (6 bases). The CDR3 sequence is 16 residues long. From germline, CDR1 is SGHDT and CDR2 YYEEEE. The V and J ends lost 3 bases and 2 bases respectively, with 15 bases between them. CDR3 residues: CASSSGQFLGNQPQHF. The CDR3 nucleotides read TGTGCCAGCAGCTCTGGACAGTTCCTGGGCAATCAGCCCCAGCATTTT.

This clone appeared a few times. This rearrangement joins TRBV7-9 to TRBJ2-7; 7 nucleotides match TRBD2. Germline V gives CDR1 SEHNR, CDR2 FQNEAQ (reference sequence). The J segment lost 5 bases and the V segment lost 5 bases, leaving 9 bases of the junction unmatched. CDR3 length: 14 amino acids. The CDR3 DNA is TGTGCCAGCAGCAAAAGGGAGGGGAGGGACGAGCAGTACTTC. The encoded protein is CASSKREGRDEQYF.

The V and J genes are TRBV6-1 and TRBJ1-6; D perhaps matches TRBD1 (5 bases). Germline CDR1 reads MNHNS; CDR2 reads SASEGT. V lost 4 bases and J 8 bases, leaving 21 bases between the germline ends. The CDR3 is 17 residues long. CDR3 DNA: TGTGCCAGCAGTGGAGCTTCTACAGGTTTCATCCATTCACCCCTCCACTTT. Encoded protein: CASSGASTGFIHSPLHF.

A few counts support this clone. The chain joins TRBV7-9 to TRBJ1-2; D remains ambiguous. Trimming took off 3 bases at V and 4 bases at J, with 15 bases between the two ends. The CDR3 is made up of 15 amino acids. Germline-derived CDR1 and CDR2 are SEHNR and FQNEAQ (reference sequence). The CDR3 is CASSFPDLGFYGYTF. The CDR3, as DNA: TGTGCCAGCAGCTTTCCCGACTTAGGATTCTATGGCTACACCTTC.

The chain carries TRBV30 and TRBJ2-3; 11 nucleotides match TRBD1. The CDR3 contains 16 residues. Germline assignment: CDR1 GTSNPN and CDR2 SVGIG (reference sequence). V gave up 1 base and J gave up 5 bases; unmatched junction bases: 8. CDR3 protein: CAWSAGSGTGGDTQYF. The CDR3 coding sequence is TGTGCCTGGAGTGCGGGATCCGGGACAGGGGGAGATACGCAGTATTTT.

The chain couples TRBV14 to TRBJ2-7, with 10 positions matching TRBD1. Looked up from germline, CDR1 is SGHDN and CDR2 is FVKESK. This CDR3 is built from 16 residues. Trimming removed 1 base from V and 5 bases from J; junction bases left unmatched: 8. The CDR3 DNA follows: TGTGCCAGCAGCCAAGGCCGGGACAGGGGTTCCCACGAGCAGTACTTC. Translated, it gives CASSQGRDRGSHEQYF.

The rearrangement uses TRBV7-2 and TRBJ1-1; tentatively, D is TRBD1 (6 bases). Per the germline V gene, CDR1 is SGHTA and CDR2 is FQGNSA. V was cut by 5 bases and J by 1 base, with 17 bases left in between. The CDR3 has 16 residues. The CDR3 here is CASSRPEGGGNTEAFF. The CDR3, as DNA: TGTGCCAGCAGCCGACCGGAGGGAGGGGGGAACACTGAAGCTTTCTTT.

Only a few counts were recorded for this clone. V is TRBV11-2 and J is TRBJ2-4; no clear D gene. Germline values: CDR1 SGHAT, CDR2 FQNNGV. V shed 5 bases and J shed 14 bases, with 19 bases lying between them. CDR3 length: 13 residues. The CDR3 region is CASSPPGPSGEYF. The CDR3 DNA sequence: TGTGCCAGCAGCCCCCCCGGCCCTAGTGGAGAGTACTTC. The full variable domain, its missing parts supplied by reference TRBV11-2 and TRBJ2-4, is EAGVAQSPRYKIIEKRQSVAFWCNPISGHATLYWYQQILGQGPKLLIQFQNNGVVDDSQLPKDRFSAERLKGVDSTLKIQPAKLEDSAVYLCASSPPGPSGEYFGAGTRLSVL.

The CDR3 DNA reads TGTGCCAGCAGCCAGGACAGGGCCTACGAGCAGTACTTC. The encoded protein is CASSQDRAYEQYF. This rearrangement joins TRBV6-5 to TRBJ2-7, with 8 bases lining up with TRBD1. V trimming: 6 bases; J trimming: 2 bases; junction bases outside the gene matches: 3. Germline V CDR1 and CDR2: MNHEY, SVGAGI. The CDR3 extends over 13 amino acids.

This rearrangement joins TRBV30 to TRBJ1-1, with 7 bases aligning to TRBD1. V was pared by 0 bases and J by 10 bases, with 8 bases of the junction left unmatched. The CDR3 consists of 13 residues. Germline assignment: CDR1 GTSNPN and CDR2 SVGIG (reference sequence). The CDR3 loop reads CAWSVGLSGGAFF. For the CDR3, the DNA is TGTGCCTGGAGTGTCGGACTATCAGGGGGAGCTTTCTTT.

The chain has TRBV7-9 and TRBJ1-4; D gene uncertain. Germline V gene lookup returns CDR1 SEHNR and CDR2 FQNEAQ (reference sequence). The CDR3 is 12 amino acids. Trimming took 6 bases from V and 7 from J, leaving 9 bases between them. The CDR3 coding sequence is TGTGCCAGCAGTCTCCGGGGTGAAAAACTGTTTTTT. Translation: CASSLRGEKLFF.